The clone carrying this T cell receptor (beta chain) was seen many times. Its target is not known. In germline, CDR1 is SGHVS, CDR2 FQNEAQ. The CDR3 spans 16 residues. J lost 1 base, V lost 5 bases, and 9 bases had no gene match. MiXCR, run by TCRdb on the 5' RACE reads, gives a single entry per CDR3 protein. The data show about 720,000 distinct CDR3 sequences, 18% seen once. This sample stems from a study of identical twins. General study findings and limits: Shared out-of-frame alpha sequences (those common to twins) showed excess low generation probability.

The data were also submitted as part of a second study, on T cells expressing NK-cell markers. Turning to that study: Investigators obtained TCR beta repertoires from sorted CD3+CD56+NKG2C+, CD3+CD56+NKG2C- and CD3+CD56-NKG2C+ T cells. For several experiments, T cell sorting was restricted to the alpha-beta TCR population by means of an anti-gamma-delta TCR antibody. The contribution of dominant NKG2C+ clonotypes to CD8+ T cells in five to seven donors was 1.0-7.0%.

This receptor was obtained from a woman under 30 in good health. The chain employs TRBV7-8 and TRBJ2-3; 7 bases map to TRBD2. The specimen sequenced was PBMCs. This chain's CDR3 is CASSPFLGGGTDTQYF. The CDR3 DNA is TGTGCCAGCAGCCCCTTTTTGGGGGGGGGCACAGATACGCAGTATTTT. Together with reference TRBV7-8 and TRBJ2-3, the CDR3 gives the full variable domain: GAGVSQSPRYKVAKRGQDVALRCDPISGHVSLFWYQQALGQGPEFLTYFQNEAQLDKSGLPSDRFFAERPEGSVSTLKIQRTQQEDSAVYLCASSPFLGGGTDTQYFGPGTRLTVL.